What follows is one T cell receptor beta chain and its context. These data are taken from a study of blood T cell repertoires in COVID-19. Turning to the study itself: The United States, Italy and Spain were the sources of the acute and convalescent COVID-19 samples. PBMCs, B-cell-depleted T cells, or T cells provided the cDNA or gDNA that made up the material.

Methods used by the authors: It was from reference gene primer amplification that nucleated cell counts were estimated. Some clones are missing from TCRdb's copy, which holds only in-frame ones; the method was immunoSEQ multiplex PCR. V and J calls and clone size come straight from that table; D and trimming were deduced from the DNA. This repertoire shows about 230,000 clones, 84% found once; its top ten account for 1.4%. The germline V gene encodes CDR1 SGHRS and CDR2 YFSETQ. The CDR3 has 14 residues. The ends lost 6 bases at V and 8 bases at J; junction bases unmatched: 6. The sample comprised peripheral blood. V usage is TRBV5-1 and J usage is TRBJ1-4; 11 nucleotides match TRBD1. The TCR sequence derives from a woman between 35 and 50 years old who had recovered from COVID-19. CDR3 coding DNA: TGCGCCAGCACAAACGGGACAGGGGGAGAAAAACTGTTTTTT. This translates into CASTNGTGGEKLFF.